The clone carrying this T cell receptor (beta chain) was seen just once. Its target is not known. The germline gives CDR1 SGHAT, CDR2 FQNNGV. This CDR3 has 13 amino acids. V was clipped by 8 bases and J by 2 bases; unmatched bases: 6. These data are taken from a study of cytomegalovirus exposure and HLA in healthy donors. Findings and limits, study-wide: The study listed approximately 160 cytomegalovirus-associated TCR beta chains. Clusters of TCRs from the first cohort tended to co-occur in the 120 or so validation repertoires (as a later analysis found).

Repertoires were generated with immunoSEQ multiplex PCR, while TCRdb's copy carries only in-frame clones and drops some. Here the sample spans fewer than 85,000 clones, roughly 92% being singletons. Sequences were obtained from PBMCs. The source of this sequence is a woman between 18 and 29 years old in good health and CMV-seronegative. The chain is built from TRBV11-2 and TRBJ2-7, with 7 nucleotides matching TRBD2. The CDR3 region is CASLGRDAYEQYF. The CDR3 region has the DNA TGTGCCAGCTTAGGGAGGGACGCCTACGAGCAGTACTTC.